This T cell receptor beta chain was sequenced in a study of shared clonotypes between healthy human individuals. Study-level points and caveats: The study sampled only blood, and tissue repertoires likely differ.

Concerning this clone itself: Its antigen is currently unknown.

Losses at the gene ends were 4 bases for V and 4 bases for J; bases not matched to a gene: 7. The germline gives CDR1 SNHLY, CDR2 FYNNEI. The CDR3 consists of 15 residues. Profiling relied on immunoSEQ multiplex PCR, and the TCRdb table lists in-frame clones only, not all of them. This sample carries some 470,000 clones, 76% of them seen once, and the ten largest clones take 13%. The TCR originated in a woman between 40 and 55 years old in good health. Some clones in this sample may be carry-over from other donors' samples. The chain recombines TRBV2 with TRBJ2-1; 7 bases fit TRBD2. Sequencing was done on a sample of PBMCs. CDR3 coding DNA: TGTGCCAGCAGTGTCGCGGGAGTGTCGTACAATGAGCAGTTCTTC. Amino acids: CASSVAGVSYNEQFF.